Sequencing of this T cell receptor (beta chain) was carried out in a study of T-cell memory formation after mild COVID-19. Comment on this clonotype: Antigen unknown.

General study results and limits: Confirmation of SARS-CoV-2 specificity was lacking for second-wave clones peaking day 37. Contracting clones localized mainly to CM and EM when CD4+ and mainly to EMRA when CD8+. The appearance of some responding clones in pre-infection memory suggested that cross-reactive memory joined.

TCRdb reanalysed the 5' RACE reads using MiXCR and keeps one entry per CDR3 protein. This table has roughly 170,000 distinct CDR3 sequences, about 21% appearing once. This CDR3 region has 15 residues. Germline assignment: CDR1 MNHEY and CDR2 SVGAGI. Trimming removed 6 bases from V and 5 bases from J, with 16 bases in between. The sequencing sample was made of PBMCs or a T cell subset sorted from them (not recorded which). This receptor was identified in an adult woman who had mild COVID-19 (a few samples of this study predate the infection). Cell type and time point are not known. The chain carries TRBV6-5 and TRBJ2-2, with D uncertain. The CDR3 sequence: CASSHKIKGTGELFF. The DNA for the CDR3 is TGTGCCAGCAGCCACAAGATCAAGGGAACCGGGGAGCTGTTTTTT.